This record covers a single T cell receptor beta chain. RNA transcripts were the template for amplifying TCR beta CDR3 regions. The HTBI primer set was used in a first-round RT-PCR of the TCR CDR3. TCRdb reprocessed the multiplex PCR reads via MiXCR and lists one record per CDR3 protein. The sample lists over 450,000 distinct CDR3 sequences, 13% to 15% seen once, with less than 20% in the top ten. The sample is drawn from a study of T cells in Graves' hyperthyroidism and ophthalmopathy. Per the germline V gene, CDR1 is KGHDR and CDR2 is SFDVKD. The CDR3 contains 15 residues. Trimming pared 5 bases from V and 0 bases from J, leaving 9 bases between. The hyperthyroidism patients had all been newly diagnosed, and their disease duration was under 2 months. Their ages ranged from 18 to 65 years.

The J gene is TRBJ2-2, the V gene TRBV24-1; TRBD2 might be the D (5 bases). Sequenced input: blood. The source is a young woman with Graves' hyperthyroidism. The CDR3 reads CATSVREANTGELFF. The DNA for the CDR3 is TGTGCCACCAGTGTTCGGGAAGCGAACACCGGGGAGCTGTTTTTT.